The rows below give T cell receptor beta chains drawn from one sample of a study of CD8 T cells in ankylosing spondylitis. TCRdb reanalysed the 5' RACE reads using MiXCR and keeps one entry per CDR3 protein. The sample consists of 750,000 to 850,000 distinct CDR3 sequences, 12% of them appearing once. The source material was blood, either unsorted or a sorted T cell fraction (not recorded which). The origin of the receptors is a male donor with ankylosing spondylitis. CDR3s include the opening cysteine and the closing phenylalanine or tryptophan. Each record gives: D gene, V gene, clone size, J gene, CDR3 protein, CDR3 DNA. The D gene is left open where the match is weak. The size field is filled for only some rows; it gives once, few, many or a size class.

>TRBD1|TRBV20-1|many|TRBJ2-1
CSAGGGQAYNEQFF
TGCAGTGCCGGTGGGGGACAGGCTTACAATGAGCAGTTCTTC
>TRBD1|TRBV5-1|-|TRBJ2-7
CASSFTLDRGSYEQYF
TGCGCCAGCAGCTTTACATTGGACAGGGGCTCCTACGAGCAGTACTTC
>-|TRBV21-1|-|TRBJ2-3
CASSNLGWGGTDTQYF
TGTGCCAGCAGCAACTTGGGATGGGGGGGCACAGATACGCAGTATTTT
>TRBD1|TRBV11-2|few|TRBJ1-2
CASRFGTGVYGYTF
TGTGCCAGCAGATTCGGGACAGGGGTCTATGGCTACACCTTC
>-|TRBV7-8|-|TRBJ1-1
CASSLVFGEIEAFF
TGTGCCAGCAGCTTAGTATTTGGGGAAATTGAAGCTTTCTTT
>-|TRBV15|-|TRBJ2-7
CATSGDTSSPYEQYF
TGTGCCACCAGCGGGGACACTTCCTCTCCCTACGAGCAGTACTTC
>-|TRBV2|-|TRBJ1-3
CASTWGREGVASGNTIYF
TGTGCCAGCACGTGGGGCAGGGAAGGGGTCGCCTCTGGAAACACCATATATTTT
>-|TRBV20-1|few|TRBJ1-5
CSAESGYSNQPQHF
TGCAGTGCCGAGTCGGGCTATAGCAATCAGCCCCAGCATTTT
>-|TRBV20-1|-|TRBJ2-7
CSAVSPSFYEQYF
TGCAGTGCTGTGAGCCCTTCTTTCTACGAGCAGTACTTC
>-|TRBV6-2/TRBV6-3|-|TRBJ2-5
CASSWGSRKTQYF
TGTGCCAGCAGTTGGGGTAGCAGGAAGACCCAGTACTTC
>-|TRBV27|-|TRBJ1-6
CASSWGTRGSPLHF
TGTGCCAGCTCTTGGGGAACAAGAGGATCACCCCTCCACTTT
>-|TRBV5-6|-|TRBJ1-2
CASSLVHYYGYTF
TGTGCCAGCAGCTTGGTTCACTACTATGGCTACACCTTC
>TRBD2|TRBV29-1|many|TRBJ2-7
CSVDSGRGSYEQYF
TGCAGCGTTGACTCGGGGAGGGGCTCCTACGAGCAGTACTTC
>-|TRBV5-5|few|TRBJ2-7
CASRRGPGDTYEQYF
TGTGCCAGCAGGCGCGGGCCAGGAGATACCTACGAGCAGTACTTC
>-|TRBV27|-|TRBJ1-4
CASSLRRSPTTNEKLFF
TGTGCCAGCAGTTTACGCAGGTCCCCTACAACTAATGAAAAACTGTTTTTT
>TRBD1|TRBV7-2|-|TRBJ2-5
CASSPQTGGGETQYF
TGTGCCAGCAGCCCACAGACAGGGGGCGGGGAGACCCAGTACTTC
>TRBD2|TRBV20-1|few|TRBJ2-7
CSAPRSGGDYEQYF
TGCAGTGCTCCCCGCAGCGGGGGGGACTACGAGCAGTACTTC
>TRBD1|TRBV13|few|TRBJ2-7
CASSETGDTSYEQYF
TGTGCCAGCAGCGAGACAGGGGATACCTCCTACGAGCAGTACTTC
>-|TRBV24-1|-|TRBJ2-3
CATSAQPTDTQYF
TGTGCCACCAGTGCCCAGCCCACAGACACGCAGTATTTT
>-|TRBV15|few|TRBJ1-1
CATGIDGWNTEAFF
TGTGCAACCGGAATAGACGGGTGGAACACTGAAGCTTTCTTT
>TRBD1|TRBV6-1|few|TRBJ1-2
CASRLHSGQGLEGYTF
TGTGCCAGCAGGCTTCACTCGGGACAGGGGCTTGAGGGCTACACCTTC
>-|TRBV29-1|few|TRBJ1-4
CSAKDGSNEKLFF
TGCAGCGCTAAGGACGGATCTAATGAAAAACTGTTTTTT
>-|TRBV9|-|TRBJ2-7
CASSVGQGGYYEQYF
TGTGCCAGCAGCGTAGGCCAGGGGGGTTACTACGAGCAGTACTTC
>TRBD1|TRBV5-1|many|TRBJ2-1
CASSPGQSYNEQFF
TGCGCCAGCAGCCCGGGACAGAGCTACAATGAGCAGTTCTTC
>TRBD1|TRBV18|-|TRBJ2-7
CASSSNSRGFSYEQYF
TGTGCCAGCTCCTCTAACTCCAGGGGGTTCTCCTACGAGCAGTACTTC
>TRBD2|TRBV7-2|many|TRBJ2-5
CASSLALARETQYF
TGTGCCAGCAGCTTAGCACTAGCGAGAGAGACCCAGTACTTC
>-|TRBV20-1|-|TRBJ2-7
CSARDKTGTYEQYF
TGCAGTGCTAGAGATAAGACGGGTACCTACGAGCAGTACTTC
>-|TRBV7-9|-|TRBJ1-4
CASRPQGTTNEKLFF
TGTGCCAGCAGGCCACAAGGAACAACTAATGAAAAACTGTTTTTT
>TRBD1|TRBV20-1|few|TRBJ1-4
CSARERDRGYEKLFF
TGCAGTGCTAGAGAGCGGGACAGGGGATACGAAAAACTGTTTTTT
>-|TRBV6-5|-|TRBJ2-7
CASSYQQVSYEQYF
TGTGCCAGCAGTTATCAACAGGTATCCTACGAGCAGTACTTC
>-|TRBV7-2|many|TRBJ2-1
CASSFGRKNEQFF
TGTGCCAGCAGCTTCGGCAGGAAAAATGAGCAGTTCTTC
>-|TRBV10-3|-|TRBJ2-7
CAISNTGTVLAQYF
TGTGCCATCTCAAACACCGGGACGGTTCTCGCGCAGTACTTC
>-|TRBV20-1|-|TRBJ2-3
CSPREGRVGDTQYF
TGCAGTCCACGCGAGGGAAGGGTTGGAGATACGCAGTATTTT
>-|TRBV20-1|-|TRBJ2-1
CSAQTRRGGNEQFF
TGCAGTGCTCAGACCCGTAGGGGGGGCAATGAGCAGTTCTTC
>TRBD2|TRBV20-1|-|TRBJ2-2
CSAAGGTNTGELFF
TGCAGTGCGGCGGGGGGAACGAACACCGGGGAGCTGTTTTTT
>-|TRBV18|many|TRBJ1-2
CASSPGTTHGYTF
TGTGCCAGCTCACCAGGGACAACGCATGGCTACACCTTC
>-|TRBV14|-|TRBJ2-5
CASSQGRLGTQYF
TGTGCCAGCAGCCAAGGGAGGCTTGGGACCCAGTACTTC
>-|TRBV5-1|many|TRBJ1-4
CASTQGNGEKLFF
TGCGCCAGCACCCAGGGTAACGGTGAAAAACTGTTTTTT
>-|TRBV4-3|-|TRBJ1-2
CASSQDYQDSDGYTF
TGCGCCAGCAGCCAAGATTACCAGGATTCGGATGGCTACACCTTC
>-|TRBV5-1|many|TRBJ2-1
CASGRDSHYNEQFF
TGCGCCTCCGGGCGGGACTCCCATTACAATGAGCAGTTCTTC
>TRBD1|TRBV4-2|few|TRBJ1-2
CASSQDLYRDRGGYTF
TGTGCCAGCAGCCAGGACCTATACCGGGACAGGGGGGGCTACACCTTC
>-|TRBV7-2|-|TRBJ2-7
CASSLNPGSDEQYF
TGTGCCAGCAGCTTAAATCCAGGGAGCGACGAGCAGTACTTC
>TRBD2|TRBV7-3|-|TRBJ2-1
CASSLLPSGYNEQFF
TGTGCCAGCAGTTTATTGCCTAGCGGGTACAATGAGCAGTTCTTC
>-|TRBV6-6|many|TRBJ1-5
CASSYGGQPQHF
TGTGCCAGCAGTTATGGGGGTCAGCCCCAGCATTTT
>-|TRBV6-1|few|TRBJ2-5
CASTATGSETQYF
TGTGCCAGCACCGCAACAGGGTCCGAGACCCAGTACTTC
>TRBD1|TRBV5-1|few|TRBJ2-7
CASGLQGASEQYF
TGCGCCAGCGGACTACAGGGGGCTAGCGAGCAGTACTTC
>-|TRBV7-2|-|TRBJ1-1
CASSLEGTEYTEAFF
TGTGCCAGCAGCTTAGAAGGCACTGAATACACTGAAGCTTTCTTT
>-|TRBV4-2|few|TRBJ1-4
CASSQDGTGLNEKLFF
TGTGCCAGCAGCCAAGACGGTACAGGTCTTAATGAAAAACTGTTTTTT
>TRBD2|TRBV12-3/TRBV12-4|many|TRBJ2-1
CASRRGEYNEQFF
TGTGCCAGCAGGCGGGGGGAATACAATGAGCAGTTCTTC
>-|TRBV29-1|many|TRBJ2-5
CSVTGTEPTQYF
TGCAGCGTGACGGGTACTGAGCCGACCCAGTACTTC
>-|TRBV5-1|-|TRBJ1-2
CASSLVTGRDDGYTF
TGCGCCAGCAGCTTGGTTACAGGGAGGGATGATGGCTACACCTTC
>-|TRBV7-2|-|TRBJ2-3
CASSLAGKGADTQYF
TGTGCCAGCAGCTTAGCGGGCAAGGGCGCAGATACGCAGTATTTT
>-|TRBV28|many|TRBJ2-3
CASGSGTDTQYF
TGTGCCAGCGGATCTGGCACAGATACGCAGTATTTT
>-|TRBV5-6|-|TRBJ1-6
CASSLFQALSYNSPLHF
TGTGCCAGCAGCTTGTTTCAGGCCCTCTCCTATAATTCACCCCTCCACTTT
>-|TRBV20-1|-|TRBJ1-5
CSARSPGGDQPQHF
TGCAGTGCTAGGAGCCCGGGGGGAGATCAGCCCCAGCATTTT
>TRBD1|TRBV7-8|few|TRBJ2-7
CASSWTGGEYEQYF
TGTGCCAGCAGCTGGACAGGGGGCGAGTACGAGCAGTACTTC
>-|TRBV19|-|TRBJ2-2
CASSEHLGLNTGELFF
TGTGCCAGTAGTGAACACCTAGGGCTGAACACCGGGGAGCTGTTTTTT
>TRBD1|TRBV6-5|-|TRBJ2-5
CASSFRGQGGETQYF
TGTGCCAGCAGTTTTAGGGGACAGGGAGGAGAGACCCAGTACTTC
>-|TRBV12-3/TRBV12-4|-|TRBJ2-1
CASSPNVFHEQFF
TGTGCCAGCAGTCCGAATGTTTTCCATGAGCAGTTCTTC
>-|TRBV7-2|-|TRBJ2-5
CASSLGRGYQETQYF
TGTGCCAGCAGCTTGGGCCGGGGTTACCAAGAGACCCAGTACTTC